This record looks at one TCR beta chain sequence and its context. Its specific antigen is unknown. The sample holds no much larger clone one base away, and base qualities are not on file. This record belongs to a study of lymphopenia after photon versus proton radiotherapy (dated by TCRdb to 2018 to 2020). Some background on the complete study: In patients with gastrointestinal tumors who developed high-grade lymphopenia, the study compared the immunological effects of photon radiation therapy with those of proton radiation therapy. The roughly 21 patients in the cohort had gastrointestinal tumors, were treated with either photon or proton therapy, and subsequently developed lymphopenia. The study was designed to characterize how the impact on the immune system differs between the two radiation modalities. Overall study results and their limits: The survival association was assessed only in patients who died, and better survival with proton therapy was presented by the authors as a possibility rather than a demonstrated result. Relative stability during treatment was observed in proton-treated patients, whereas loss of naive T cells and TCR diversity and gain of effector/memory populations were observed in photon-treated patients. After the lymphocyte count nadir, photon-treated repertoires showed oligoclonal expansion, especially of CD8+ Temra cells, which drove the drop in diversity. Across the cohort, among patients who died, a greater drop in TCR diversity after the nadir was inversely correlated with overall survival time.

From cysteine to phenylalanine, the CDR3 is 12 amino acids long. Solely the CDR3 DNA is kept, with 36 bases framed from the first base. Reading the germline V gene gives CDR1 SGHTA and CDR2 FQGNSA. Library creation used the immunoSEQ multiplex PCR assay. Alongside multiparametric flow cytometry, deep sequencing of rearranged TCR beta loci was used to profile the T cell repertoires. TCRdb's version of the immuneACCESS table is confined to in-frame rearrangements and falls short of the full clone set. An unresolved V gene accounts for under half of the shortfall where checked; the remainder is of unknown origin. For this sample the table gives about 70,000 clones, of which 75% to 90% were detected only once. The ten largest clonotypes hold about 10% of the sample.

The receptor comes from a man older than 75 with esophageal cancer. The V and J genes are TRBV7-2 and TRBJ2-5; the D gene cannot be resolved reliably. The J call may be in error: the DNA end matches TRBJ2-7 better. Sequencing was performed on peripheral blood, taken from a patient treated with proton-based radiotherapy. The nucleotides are TGTGCCAGCAGCTTAGCGGAGTACGAGCAGTACTTC. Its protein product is CASSLAEYEQYF.